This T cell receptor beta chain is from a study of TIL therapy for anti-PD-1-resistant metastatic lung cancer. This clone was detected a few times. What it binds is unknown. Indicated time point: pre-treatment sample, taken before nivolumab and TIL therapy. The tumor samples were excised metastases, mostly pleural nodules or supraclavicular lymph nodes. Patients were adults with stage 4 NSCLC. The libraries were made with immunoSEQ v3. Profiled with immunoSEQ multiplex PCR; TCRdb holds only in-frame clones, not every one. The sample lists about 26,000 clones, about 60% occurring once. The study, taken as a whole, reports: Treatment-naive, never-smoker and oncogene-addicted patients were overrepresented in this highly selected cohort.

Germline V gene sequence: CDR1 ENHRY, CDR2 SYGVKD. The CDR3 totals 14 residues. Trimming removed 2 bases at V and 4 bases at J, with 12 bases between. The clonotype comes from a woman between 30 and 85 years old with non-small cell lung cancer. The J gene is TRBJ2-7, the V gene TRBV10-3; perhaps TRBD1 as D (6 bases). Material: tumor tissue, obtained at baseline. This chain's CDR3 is CAISETTGVYEQYF. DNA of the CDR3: TGTGCCATCAGTGAGACGACAGGAGTATACGAGCAGTACTTC.